Listed below are T cell receptor beta chains from one sample, sequenced in a study of cytomegalovirus exposure and HLA in healthy donors. The table came from immunoSEQ multiplex PCR; TCRdb's copy has only in-frame clones and leaves some out. Altogether approximately 160,000 clones are present, about 90% being singletons, with the ten largest covering about 2.9%. The sample comprised PBMCs. The receptor set was obtained from a woman between 18 and 29 years old in good health and CMV-seropositive. CDR3s include the opening cysteine and the closing phenylalanine or tryptophan. The order of the fields is CDR3 protein, CDR3 DNA, V gene, J gene, D gene. The D gene is left open where the match is weak.

CDR3 protein: CASSYRDRGRDYGYTF
CDR3 DNA: TGCGCCAGCAGCTACCGGGACAGGGGGCGCGACTATGGCTACACCTTC
V gene: TRBV5-1
J gene: TRBJ1-2
D gene: TRBD1

CDR3 protein: CASSEMRDRGVGDTQYF
CDR3 DNA: TGTGCCAGCAGTGAAATGAGGGACAGGGGAGTTGGGGATACGCAGTATTTT
V gene: TRBV6-1
J gene: TRBJ2-3
D gene: TRBD1

CDR3 protein: CAIWGGSLYNEQFF
CDR3 DNA: TGTGCCATCTGGGGCGGCAGCCTTTACAATGAGCAGTTCTTC
V gene: TRBV6-1
J gene: TRBJ2-1
D gene: NA

CDR3 protein: CASSVEGGLEAFF
CDR3 DNA: TGTGCCAGCAGCGTAGAAGGGGGCCTTGAAGCTTTCTTT
V gene: TRBV9
J gene: TRBJ1-1
D gene: TRBD1

CDR3 protein: CASSEGQGAVDTQYF
CDR3 DNA: TGTGCCAGCAGTGAAGGGCAGGGGGCCGTCGATACGCAGTATTTT
V gene: TRBV6-1
J gene: TRBJ2-3
D gene: TRBD1

CDR3 protein: CASSLTRNYEQYF
CDR3 DNA: TGCGCCAGCAGCTTGACGAGAAATTACGAGCAGTACTTC
V gene: TRBV5-1
J gene: TRBJ2-7
D gene: NA

CDR3 protein: CASSLDFSSYNEQFF
CDR3 DNA: TGCGCCAGCAGCTTGGACTTTAGCTCCTACAATGAGCAGTTCTTC
V gene: TRBV5-1
J gene: TRBJ2-1
D gene: NA

CDR3 protein: CASSDSPLGLAGGPYNEQFF
CDR3 DNA: TGTGCCAGCAGTGACTCCCCTCTCGGACTAGCGGGAGGCCCATACAATGAGCAGTTCTTC
V gene: TRBV6-4
J gene: TRBJ2-1
D gene: TRBD2

CDR3 protein: CASSTGLTIEQYF
CDR3 DNA: TGTGCCAGCAGTACGGGACTAACCATCGAGCAGTACTTC
V gene: TRBV6-6
J gene: TRBJ2-7
D gene: TRBD2

CDR3 protein: CASSLYDSTYEQYF
CDR3 DNA: TGCGCCAGCAGCTTGTACGACTCCACCTACGAGCAGTACTTC
V gene: TRBV5-1
J gene: TRBJ2-7
D gene: NA

CDR3 protein: CASSLLVSSYEQYF
CDR3 DNA: TGTGCCAGCAGCTTATTAGTTAGCTCCTACGAGCAGTACTTC
V gene: TRBV7-8
J gene: TRBJ2-7
D gene: NA

CDR3 protein: CASSPMDRAFYGYTF
CDR3 DNA: TGCGCCAGCAGCCCTATGGACAGGGCCTTCTATGGCTACACCTTC
V gene: TRBV5-1
J gene: TRBJ1-2
D gene: TRBD1